The 6 T cell receptor beta chains presented below share a single source sample, sequenced in a study of blood T cell repertoires in COVID-19. Clones were sequenced by immunoSEQ multiplex PCR, and TCRdb holds only the in-frame ones, with some missing. The sample consists of about 210,000 clones, about 87% of them appearing once. Input material: PBMCs or T cells enriched from blood (not recorded which). These TCRs come from a woman aged 40 to 50 with acute COVID-19.

This sequence joins TRBV3-1 (or the pseudogene TRBV3-2) and TRBJ2-5; TRBD2 aligns across 8 bases. The V gene end was trimmed by 1 base and the J gene end by 0 bases; junction bases not matched to a gene: 1. CDR3 length: 15 amino acids. CDR1 is LGHDT and CDR2 is YNNKEL in the germline V gene (reference sequence). The CDR3 here is CASSQAGGHQETQYF. In nucleotides, the CDR3 is TGTGCCAGCAGCCAAGCGGGGGGGCACCAAGAGACCCAGTACTTC.

This sequence joins TRBV6-5 and TRBJ1-1, with 7 nucleotides matching TRBD1. The CDR3 length is 15 residues. Trimming removed 8 bases from V and 5 bases from J; junction bases left unmatched: 14. The V gene's germline CDR1 is MNHEY and CDR2 SVGAGI. CDR3 coding DNA: TGTGCCAGCGAGTCTTCGACAGGGTTGTATACTGAAGCTTTCTTT. It is translated as CASESSTGLYTEAFF.

This chain links TRBV7-8 with TRBJ1-2; no firm D call. This CDR3 spans 20 amino acids. Trimming took off 0 bases at V and 2 bases at J, with 25 bases between the two ends. Germline V lookup: CDR1 SGHVS, CDR2 FQNEAQ. CDR3 amino acids: CASSLARMEVASRKNYGYTF. The CDR3 region has the DNA TGTGCCAGCAGCTTAGCGCGAATGGAGGTGGCAAGTCGGAAAAACTATGGCTACACCTTC.

V usage is TRBV7-2 and J usage is TRBJ2-7, with TRBD2 identical over 7 bases. Germline CDR1 is SGHTA and CDR2 is FQGNSA. V gave up 2 bases and J gave up 3 bases; unmatched junction bases: 4. The CDR3 sequence is 14 residues long. The chain's CDR3 is CASSLNGGNYEQYF. The DNA for the CDR3 is TGTGCCAGCAGCTTAAACGGGGGGAACTACGAGCAGTACTTC. Combining the CDR3 with reference TRBV7-2 and TRBJ2-7 gives the whole variable domain GAGVSQSPSNKVTEKGKDVELRCDPISGHTALYWYRQSLGQGLEFLIYFQGNSAPDKSGLPSDRFSAERTGGSVSTLTIQRTQQEDSAVYLCASSLNGGNYEQYFGPGTRLTVT.

The chain is built from TRBV4-1 and TRBJ1-5; perhaps TRBD1 as D (5 bases). Germline CDR1 MGHRA, CDR2 YSYEKL. The V and J ends lost 1 base and 6 bases respectively, with 13 bases between them. There are 15 residues in the CDR3. The CDR3 DNA follows: TGCGCCAGCAGCCAAGTAAGTCCAGGGTTTCAGCCCCAGCATTTT. It specifies CASSQVSPGFQPQHF.

This chain links TRBV7-8 with TRBJ2-2; possible D gene TRBD2, 6 bases. The CDR3 contains 15 residues. Trimming took 0 bases from V and 6 from J, leaving 11 bases between them. Germline loops: CDR1 SGHVS, CDR2 FQNEAQ. DNA for the CDR3: TGTGCCAGCAGCTTAGCCTGGGACTCGTCCGGGGAGCTGTTTTTT. Amino acid sequence: CASSLAWDSSGELFF.